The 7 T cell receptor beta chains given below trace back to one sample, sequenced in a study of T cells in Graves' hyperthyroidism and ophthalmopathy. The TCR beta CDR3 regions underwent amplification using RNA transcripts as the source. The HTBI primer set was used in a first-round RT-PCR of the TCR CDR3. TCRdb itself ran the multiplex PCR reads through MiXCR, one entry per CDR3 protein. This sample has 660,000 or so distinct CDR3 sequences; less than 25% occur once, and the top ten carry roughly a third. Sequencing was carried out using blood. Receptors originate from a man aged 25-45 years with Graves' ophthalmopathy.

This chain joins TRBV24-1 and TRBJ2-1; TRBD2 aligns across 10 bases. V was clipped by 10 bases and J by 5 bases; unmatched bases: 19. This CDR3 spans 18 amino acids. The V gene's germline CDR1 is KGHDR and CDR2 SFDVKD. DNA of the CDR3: TGTGCCACGGCGTGGGGGGGCCTTAGCGGGAGGCCAGACAATGAGCAGTTCTTC. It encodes CATAWGGLSGRPDNEQFF.

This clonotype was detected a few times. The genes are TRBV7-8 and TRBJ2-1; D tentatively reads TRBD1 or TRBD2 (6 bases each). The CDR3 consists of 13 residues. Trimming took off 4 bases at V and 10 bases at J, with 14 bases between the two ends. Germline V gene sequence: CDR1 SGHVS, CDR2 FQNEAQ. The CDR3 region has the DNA TGTGCCAGCAGCTACCTCCTCGGGGGCGAGCAGTTCTTC. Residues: CASSYLLGGEQFF.

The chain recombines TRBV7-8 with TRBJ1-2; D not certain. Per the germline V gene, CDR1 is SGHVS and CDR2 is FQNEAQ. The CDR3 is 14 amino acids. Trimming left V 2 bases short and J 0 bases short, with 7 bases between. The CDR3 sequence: CASSLRFTNYGYTF. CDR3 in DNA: TGTGCCAGCAGCTTACGGTTCACTAACTATGGCTACACCTTC.

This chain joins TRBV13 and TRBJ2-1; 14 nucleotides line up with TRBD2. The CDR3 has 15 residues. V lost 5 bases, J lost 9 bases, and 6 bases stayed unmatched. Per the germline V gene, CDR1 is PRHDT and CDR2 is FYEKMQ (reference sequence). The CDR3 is CASSTGLAGVVEQFF. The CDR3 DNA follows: TGTGCCAGCAGCACGGGACTAGCGGGAGTGGTTGAGCAGTTCTTC.

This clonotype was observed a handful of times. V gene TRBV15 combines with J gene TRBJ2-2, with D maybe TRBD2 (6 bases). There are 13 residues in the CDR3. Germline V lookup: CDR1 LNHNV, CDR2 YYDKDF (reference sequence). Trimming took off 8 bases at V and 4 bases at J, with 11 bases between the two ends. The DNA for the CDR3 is TGTGCCACCGCGGGGAGTAGCACCGGGGAGCTGTTTTTT. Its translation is CATAGSSTGELFF.

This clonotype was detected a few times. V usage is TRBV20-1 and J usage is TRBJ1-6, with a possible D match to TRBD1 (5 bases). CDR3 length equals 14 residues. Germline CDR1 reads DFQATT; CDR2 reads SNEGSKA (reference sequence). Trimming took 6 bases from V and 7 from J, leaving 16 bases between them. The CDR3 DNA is TGCAGTGCCCAAACTTGGGGGACCAATTCACCCCTCCACTTT. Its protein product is CSAQTWGTNSPLHF.

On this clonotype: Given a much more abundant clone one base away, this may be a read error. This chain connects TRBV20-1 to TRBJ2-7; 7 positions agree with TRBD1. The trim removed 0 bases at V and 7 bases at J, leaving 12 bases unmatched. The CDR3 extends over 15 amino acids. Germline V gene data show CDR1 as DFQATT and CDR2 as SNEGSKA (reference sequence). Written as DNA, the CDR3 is TGCAGTGCTAGAGATTGTGAACAGGGGAACGGAGAGCAGTACTTC. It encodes CSARDCEQGNGEQYF.